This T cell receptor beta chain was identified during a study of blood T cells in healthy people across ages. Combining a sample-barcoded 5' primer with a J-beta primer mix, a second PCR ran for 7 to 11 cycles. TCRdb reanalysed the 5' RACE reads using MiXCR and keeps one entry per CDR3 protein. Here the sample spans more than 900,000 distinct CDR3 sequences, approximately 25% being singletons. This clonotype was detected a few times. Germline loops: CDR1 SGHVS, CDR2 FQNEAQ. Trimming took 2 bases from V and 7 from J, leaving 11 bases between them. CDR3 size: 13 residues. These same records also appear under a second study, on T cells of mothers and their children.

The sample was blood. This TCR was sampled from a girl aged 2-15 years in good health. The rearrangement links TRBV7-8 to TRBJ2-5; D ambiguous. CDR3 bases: TGTGCCAGCAGCTTATCATCGTGGGTGACCCAGTACTTC. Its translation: CASSLSSWVTQYF.